The clone carrying this TCR beta chain was seen more than once but under ten times. This record comes from a study of shared T cell receptors in the human thymus. Looked up from germline, CDR1 is SGHDT and CDR2 is YYEEEE. J was trimmed by 6 bases and V by 4 bases; bases with no gene match: 9. This CDR3 has 15 residues. This table comes from immunoSEQ multiplex PCR, and its TCRdb copy is limited to in-frame clones, with some not included. Among more than 550,000 clones listed, more than 75% were seen once. The same sample was also studied in work on human thymus T cells. That study adds: Among the donors, all were healthy Finnish infants having corrective surgery for congenital heart defects. Thymus specimens were resections from corrective heart surgery. In thymic and blood repertoires alike, V and J usage looked biased. Related research has reported that thymic repertoires overlap highly among unrelated individuals.

This clonotype was obtained from a boy in the first two years of life with a congenital heart defect. The specimen sequenced was thymocytes. This chain connects TRBV5-6 to TRBJ2-2; 7 positions match TRBD1. CDR3 sequence: CASSHMRDRAGELFF. The CDR3 DNA reads TGTGCCAGCAGCCATATGCGTGACAGGGCCGGGGAGCTGTTTTTT. Complete variable domain (other parts from reference TRBV5-6 and TRBJ2-2): DAGVTQSPTHLIKTRGQQVTLRCSPKSGHDTVSWYQQALGQGPQFIFQYYEEEERQRGNFPDRFSGHQFPNYSSELNVNALLLGDSALYLCASSHMRDRAGELFFGEGSRLTVL.